This T cell receptor (beta chain) was obtained from a study of blood T cell repertoires in COVID-19. The CDR3 is 13 amino acids. Trimming shortened V by 5 bases and J by 5 bases, and 12 bases separated the two germline ends. TCRdb's table, derived via immunoSEQ multiplex PCR, lists solely in-frame clones and lacks some. The top ten hold approximately 0.92% of the sample, which has 450,000 or so clones, around 90% seen once. The V gene is TRBV12-3 or TRBV12-4, the J gene TRBJ2-5, with a tentative D call TRBD1 (6 bases). The origin of this receptor is a man aged 18 to 35 with COVID-19, enrolled during active disease. The sample comprised peripheral blood. The CDR3 DNA sequence: TGTGCCAGCAGTCGGGACAAGGGGGAGACCCAGTACTTC. Protein sequence: CASSRDKGETQYF.